This entry lists 7 T cell receptor beta chains sequenced from one sample in a study of radiation and T cells in renal cell carcinoma. Assay used: immunoSEQ multiplex PCR; TCRdb lists only in-frame clones, some missing. The repertoire holds around 170,000 clones, with about 88% as singletons. Sample time point: blood 4 weeks post-SBRT, at nephrectomy. Stated treatment: 15 Gy SBRT to primary tumor, nephrectomy 4 weeks later. The sequences come from blood, collected from a patient whose treatment included radiotherapy and nephrectomy. These TCRs come from a woman in her 50s with renal cell carcinoma.

The chain links TRBV2 to TRBJ2-1; 8 bases align to TRBD2. The CDR3 runs to 16 residues. Germline CDR1 is SNHLY and CDR2 is FYNNEI. V shed 7 bases, J shed 6 bases, and the junction held 14 bases outside the gene matches. This CDR3 reads CASTSGGRARGNEQFF. The CDR3 DNA reads as TGTGCCAGCACCTCGGGGGGGAGGGCGAGGGGCAATGAGCAGTTCTTC.

This clone was recorded once. This sequence joins TRBV4-3 and TRBJ1-4; D not certain. V gave up 0 bases and J gave up 13 bases, with 9 bases separating them. The germline gives CDR1 LGHNA, CDR2 YSLEER. CDR3 length: 12 residues. The CDR3 DNA reads as TGCGCCAGCAGCCAAGACCGATCGGGACTGTTTTTT. Amino acids: CASSQDRSGLFF.

V and J are TRBV6-1 and TRBJ1-3; D ambiguous. This CDR3 has 15 amino acids. Trimming left V 4 bases short and J 0 bases short, with 10 bases between. The germline gives CDR1 MNHNS, CDR2 SASEGT. The CDR3 bases are TGTGCCAGCAGTGCCGGGCCGAACTCTGGAAACACCATATATTTT. Translating gives CASSAGPNSGNTIYF.

The chain couples TRBV5-4 to TRBJ1-1; TRBD1 matches at 11 bases. With 5 bases clipped from V and 3 bases from J, the junction kept 3 bases outside the gene matches. The CDR3 loop spans 14 amino acids. CDR1 and CDR2 from the germline V gene are SGHNT and YYREEE (reference sequence). CDR3 sequence reads: CASRPGQGDTEAFF. CDR3 coding DNA: TGTGCCAGCAGGCCGGGACAGGGGGACACTGAAGCTTTCTTT.

The chain links TRBV5-1 to TRBJ1-2; D remains ambiguous. Trimming removed 6 bases at V and 4 bases at J, with 16 bases between. CDR3 size: 14 residues. Germline CDR1 SGHRS, CDR2 YFSETQ. The CDR3 reads CASKPLPRGYGYTF. The CDR3 bases are TGCGCCAGCAAACCCCTTCCTCGTGGCTATGGCTACACCTTC.

The chain combines TRBV11-3 with TRBJ1-3; D possibly corresponds to TRBD1 (5 bases). Germline lookup yields CDR1 SGHNT and CDR2 YENEEA. Between the trimmed V and J ends, which lost 5 bases and 2 bases, there was a span of 16 bases. The CDR3 consists of 16 residues. The CDR3, as DNA: TGTGCCAGCAGCCGCTCCGGGCAGGGCGCTGGAAACACCATATATTTT. Its translation is CASSRSGQGAGNTIYF. The whole variable domain, filled in from reference TRBV11-3 and TRBJ1-3, reads EAGVVQSPRYKIIEKKQPVAFWCNPISGHNTLYWYLQNLGQGPELLIRYENEEAVDDSQLPKDRFSAERLKGVDSTLKIQPAELGDSAVYLCASSRSGQGAGNTIYFGEGSWLTVV.

The rearrangement links TRBV29-1 to TRBJ2-5; 7 bases fit TRBD2. The germline CDR1 and CDR2 sequences are SQVTM and ANQGSEA. The CDR3 spans 13 residues. Trimming took 7 bases from V and 2 from J; bases not matched to a gene: 7. The CDR3 DNA reads as TGCAGCGGCACCGGGGGGAATCAAGAGACCCAGTACTTC. Translation gives CSGTGGNQETQYF. Using reference TRBV29-1 and TRBJ2-5 for the parts outside the CDR3, the full variable domain is SAVISQKPSRDICQRGTSLTIQCQVDSQVTMMFWYRQQPGQSLTLIATANQGSEATYESGFVIDKFPISRPNLTFSTLTVSNMSPEDSSIYLCSGTGGNQETQYFGPGTRLLVL.